This TCR beta chain stems from a study of Siglec-9 on CD8 T cells in melanoma. Clones were read by immunoSEQ multiplex PCR, and TCRdb kept only the in-frame ones, dropping some. The table lists some 27,000 clones, 80% of them singletons. Germline V gene sequence: CDR1 MNHEY, CDR2 SMNVEV (reference sequence). CDR3 size: 15 residues. The germline V and J ends were trimmed by 4 bases and 5 bases, with 17 bases remaining between them. The chain uses TRBV27 and TRBJ2-5, with a weak D call TRBD1 (6 bases). The sample was Siglec-9- CD8+ T cells sorted from blood. This clonotype was sampled from a human donor in good health. DNA of the CDR3: TGTGCCAGCAGTTCCTACATGACAGGTAGCGAGACCCAGTACTTC. Translated: CASSSYMTGSETQYF.